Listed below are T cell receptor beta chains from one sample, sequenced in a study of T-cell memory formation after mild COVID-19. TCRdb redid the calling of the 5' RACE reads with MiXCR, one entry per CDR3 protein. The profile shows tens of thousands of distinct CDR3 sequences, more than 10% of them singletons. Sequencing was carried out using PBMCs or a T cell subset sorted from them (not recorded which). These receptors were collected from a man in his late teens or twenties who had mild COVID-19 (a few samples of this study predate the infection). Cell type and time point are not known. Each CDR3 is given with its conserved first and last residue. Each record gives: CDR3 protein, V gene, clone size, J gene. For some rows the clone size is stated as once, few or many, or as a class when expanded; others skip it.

CDR3 protein: CASSVEGYNEQFF
V gene: TRBV9
clone size: few
J gene: TRBJ2-1

CDR3 protein: CASSPRWGGATDTQYF
V gene: TRBV3-1
clone size: NA
J gene: TRBJ2-3

CDR3 protein: CASSLVLRYQETQYF
V gene: TRBV7-9
clone size: few
J gene: TRBJ2-5

CDR3 protein: CASSLARDGSQPQHF
V gene: TRBV12-3/TRBV12-4
clone size: NA
J gene: TRBJ1-5

CDR3 protein: CSARDKAQGAGGYTF
V gene: TRBV20-1
clone size: NA
J gene: TRBJ1-2

CDR3 protein: CASSYIENSPLHF
V gene: TRBV6-6
clone size: few
J gene: TRBJ1-6

CDR3 protein: CASSFGDRGNEQYF
V gene: TRBV12-3/TRBV12-4
clone size: NA
J gene: TRBJ2-7

CDR3 protein: CASSPAGGARRRTDTQYF
V gene: TRBV7-8
clone size: NA
J gene: TRBJ2-3

CDR3 protein: CASSLAPHEDTQYF
V gene: TRBV7-8
clone size: few
J gene: TRBJ2-3

CDR3 protein: CASSRQGDGYGYTF
V gene: TRBV27
clone size: NA
J gene: TRBJ1-2

CDR3 protein: CASSTSGGAGTQYF
V gene: TRBV11-2
clone size: few
J gene: TRBJ2-5

CDR3 protein: CASSVEGQTYSPLHF
V gene: TRBV9
clone size: NA
J gene: TRBJ1-6

CDR3 protein: CASSPSGPVGTLHF
V gene: TRBV28
clone size: NA
J gene: TRBJ1-6

CDR3 protein: CASGKGGSYEQYF
V gene: TRBV6-1
clone size: NA
J gene: TRBJ2-7

CDR3 protein: CASSSRGSSYNSPLHF
V gene: TRBV27
clone size: many
J gene: TRBJ1-6

CDR3 protein: CASSPDWGSEKLFF
V gene: TRBV28
clone size: NA
J gene: TRBJ1-4

CDR3 protein: CASSPPLREASVEAFF
V gene: TRBV18
clone size: NA
J gene: TRBJ1-1

CDR3 protein: CASSSNGRSYTF
V gene: TRBV5-1
clone size: NA
J gene: TRBJ1-2

CDR3 protein: CASRGSGAGELFF
V gene: TRBV12-3/TRBV12-4
clone size: many
J gene: TRBJ2-2

CDR3 protein: CASSYGQVTEAFF
V gene: TRBV6-2/TRBV6-3
clone size: NA
J gene: TRBJ1-1

CDR3 protein: CASSDQGNTEAFF
V gene: TRBV6-1
clone size: NA
J gene: TRBJ1-1

CDR3 protein: CASSRRQGYGYTF
V gene: TRBV25-1
clone size: once
J gene: TRBJ1-2

CDR3 protein: CASSKRGRDTQYF
V gene: TRBV21-1
clone size: few
J gene: TRBJ2-3

CDR3 protein: CASSKTSSYNEQFF
V gene: TRBV18
clone size: few
J gene: TRBJ2-1

CDR3 protein: CASSLGTTAEDTQYF
V gene: TRBV7-3
clone size: NA
J gene: TRBJ2-3

CDR3 protein: CASSFIGGARFTDTQYF
V gene: TRBV7-2
clone size: many
J gene: TRBJ2-3

CDR3 protein: CASRTPGGIYGYTF
V gene: TRBV28
clone size: NA
J gene: TRBJ1-2

CDR3 protein: CASSANPEGVDTQYF
V gene: TRBV12-3/TRBV12-4
clone size: many
J gene: TRBJ2-3

CDR3 protein: CASSEVASTDTQYF
V gene: TRBV6-1
clone size: NA
J gene: TRBJ2-3

CDR3 protein: CASTALGRTEAFF
V gene: TRBV3-1
clone size: NA
J gene: TRBJ1-1

CDR3 protein: CASSLTQGANTEAFF
V gene: TRBV5-8
clone size: few
J gene: TRBJ1-1

CDR3 protein: CASAADGNSPLHF
V gene: TRBV6-5
clone size: once
J gene: TRBJ1-6

CDR3 protein: CASSEQVYGYTF
V gene: TRBV7-9
clone size: medium-sized
J gene: TRBJ1-2

CDR3 protein: CASSLAGLTNQPQHF
V gene: TRBV7-2
clone size: many
J gene: TRBJ1-5

CDR3 protein: CASSQGLAGGTGELFF
V gene: TRBV4-3
clone size: NA
J gene: TRBJ2-2

CDR3 protein: CASSLGGKPQHF
V gene: TRBV7-2
clone size: NA
J gene: TRBJ1-5

CDR3 protein: CASSLTGRVITGELFF
V gene: TRBV5-5
clone size: few
J gene: TRBJ2-2

CDR3 protein: CATDRGQETQYF
V gene: TRBV2
clone size: NA
J gene: TRBJ2-5

CDR3 protein: CASSYVGVGGSEQYF
V gene: TRBV6-5
clone size: NA
J gene: TRBJ2-7

CDR3 protein: CSASNEGQETQYF
V gene: TRBV20-1
clone size: few
J gene: TRBJ2-5

CDR3 protein: CATSRGASGGPYEQYF
V gene: TRBV15
clone size: few
J gene: TRBJ2-7

CDR3 protein: CASSVQGGDSNQPQHF
V gene: TRBV6-6
clone size: NA
J gene: TRBJ1-5

CDR3 protein: CSVGQNSGANVLTF
V gene: TRBV29-1
clone size: NA
J gene: TRBJ2-6

CDR3 protein: CASSVGLPSSYNSPLHF
V gene: TRBV25-1
clone size: NA
J gene: TRBJ1-6

CDR3 protein: CASSLSRGSFEQFF
V gene: TRBV7-9
clone size: few
J gene: TRBJ2-1

CDR3 protein: CRTSGSSDTQYF
V gene: TRBV20-1
clone size: few
J gene: TRBJ2-3

CDR3 protein: CASSLLGPGEQFF
V gene: TRBV7-2
clone size: many
J gene: TRBJ2-1

CDR3 protein: CASSPPSGGKLEQFF
V gene: TRBV13
clone size: NA
J gene: TRBJ2-1

CDR3 protein: CASRRVFATSTDTQYF
V gene: TRBV6-5
clone size: few
J gene: TRBJ2-3

CDR3 protein: CASSLAPGANSPLHF
V gene: TRBV13
clone size: few
J gene: TRBJ1-6

CDR3 protein: CASSPARGDGEKLFF
V gene: TRBV12-3/TRBV12-4
clone size: few
J gene: TRBJ1-4

CDR3 protein: CASTPIGRMYNEQFF
V gene: TRBV19
clone size: many
J gene: TRBJ2-1